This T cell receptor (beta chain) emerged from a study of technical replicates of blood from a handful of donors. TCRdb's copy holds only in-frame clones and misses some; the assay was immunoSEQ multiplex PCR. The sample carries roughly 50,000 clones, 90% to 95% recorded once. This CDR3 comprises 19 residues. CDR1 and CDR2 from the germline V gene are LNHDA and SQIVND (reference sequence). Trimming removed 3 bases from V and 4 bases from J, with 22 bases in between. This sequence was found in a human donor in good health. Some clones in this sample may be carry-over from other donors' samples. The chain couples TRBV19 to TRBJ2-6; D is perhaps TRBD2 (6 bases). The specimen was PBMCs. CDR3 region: CASSIRRGTKTTGANVLTF. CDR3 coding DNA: TGTGCCAGTAGTATCCGGCGGGGCACTAAGACAACGGGGGCCAACGTCCTGACTTTC.